The following is a T cell receptor (beta chain) sequence with its context. There are 14 residues in the CDR3. Germline V gives CDR1 LNHDA, CDR2 SQIVND (reference sequence). Trimming removed 6 bases from V and 6 bases from J; junction bases left unmatched: 4. Previously described methods and listed TCR primers were employed for the bulk TCR libraries. TCRdb ran MiXCR on the PCR reads and lists one entry per CDR3 protein. The repertoire holds approximately 320,000 distinct CDR3 sequences, about 22% seen once, with 0.7% to 0.95% in the top ten. Naive CD8 library inputs spanned roughly 20,000 to 1,100,000 sorted cells and 10%, 30% or 50% RNA. These data come from a study of molecular identifiers for immune sequencing clone quantification.

Sequencing was carried out using naive CD8+ T cells from blood, with Jurkat cell RNA spiked in. Subset of the sample: FACS-sorted CD8+CD4-CCR7+CD45RA+ naive T cells. The clonotype was recovered from a human donor in good health. Some libraries in this study had Jurkat cell RNA spiked in. The V gene is TRBV19, the J gene TRBJ2-1; TRBD1 matches at 11 bases. CDR3 bases: TGTGCCAGTAGAGGGGGGACAGGGGGCAATGAGCAGTTCTTC. Translated: CASRGGTGGNEQFF. The variable domain in full, with the rest retrieved from reference TRBV19 and TRBJ2-1, is DGGITQSPKYLFRKEGQNVTLSCEQNLNHDAMYWYRQDPGQGLRLIYYSQIVNDFQKGDIAEGYSVSREKKESFPLTVTSAQKNPTAFYLCASRGGTGGNEQFFGPGTRLTVL.